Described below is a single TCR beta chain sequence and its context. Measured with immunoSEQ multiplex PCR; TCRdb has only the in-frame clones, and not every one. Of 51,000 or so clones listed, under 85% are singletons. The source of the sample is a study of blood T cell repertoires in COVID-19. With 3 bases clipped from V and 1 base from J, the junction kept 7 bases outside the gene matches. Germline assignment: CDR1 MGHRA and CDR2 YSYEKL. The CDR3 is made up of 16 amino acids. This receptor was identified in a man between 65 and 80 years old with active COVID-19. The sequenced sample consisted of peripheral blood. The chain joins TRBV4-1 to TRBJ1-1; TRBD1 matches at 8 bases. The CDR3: CASSQTPGQGNTEAFF. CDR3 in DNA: TGCGCCAGCAGCCAGACACCTGGACAGGGGAACACTGAAGCTTTCTTT.